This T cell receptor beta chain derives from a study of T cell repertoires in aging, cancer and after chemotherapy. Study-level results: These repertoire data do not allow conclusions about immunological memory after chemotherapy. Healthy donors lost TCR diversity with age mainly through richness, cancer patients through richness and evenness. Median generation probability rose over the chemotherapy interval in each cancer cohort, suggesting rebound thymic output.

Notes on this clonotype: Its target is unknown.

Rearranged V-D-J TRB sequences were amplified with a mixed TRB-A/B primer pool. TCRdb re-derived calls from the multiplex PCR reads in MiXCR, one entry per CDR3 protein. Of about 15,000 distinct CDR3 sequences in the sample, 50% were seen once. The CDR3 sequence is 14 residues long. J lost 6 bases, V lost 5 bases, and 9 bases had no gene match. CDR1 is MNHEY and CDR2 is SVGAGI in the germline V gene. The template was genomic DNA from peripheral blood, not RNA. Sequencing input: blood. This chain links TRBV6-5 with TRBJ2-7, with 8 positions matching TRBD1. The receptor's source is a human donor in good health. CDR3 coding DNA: TGTGCCAGCAGTCAGGGACAGGCTCTGATCGAGCAGTACTTC. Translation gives CASSQGQALIEQYF.